One sample yielded the 4 T cell receptor beta chains listed below, sequenced in a study of spatial heterogeneity in lung cancer (dated by TCRdb to between 2019 and 2020). The intended sense of this specimen's time point label: sample taken at primary tumor resection. Library preparation was by 5' RACE. The instrument was a NextSeq 500. TCRdb took the public reads, trimmed them with fastp at Q25, ran MiXCR for clone calling and kept in-frame beta chains. All rows with the same CDR3 protein become a single entry with the most common DNA and genes. For this sample the table gives about 22,000 distinct CDR3 sequences, of which 4.5% to 7% were detected only once. Clones ranked in the top ten supply 30% to 40% of the sample. Material: PBMCs, obtained at surgery. Every receptor here comes from a male donor with early-stage non-small cell lung cancer.

This clonotype was observed at least ten times. V and J are TRBV9 and TRBJ2-1, with 7 nucleotides matching TRBD2. Germline CDR1 reads SGDLS; CDR2 reads YYNGEE. V shed 0 bases, J shed 7 bases, and the junction held 13 bases outside the gene matches. This CDR3 has 17 amino acids. The CDR3 protein is CASSVGSDSGGRNEQFF. The CDR3 nucleotides are TGTGCCAGCAGCGTAGGAAGCGATTCCGGGGGGAGGAATGAGCAGTTCTTC.

This clonotype came up many times. The rearrangement links TRBV5-1 to TRBJ2-3, with a weak D call TRBD2 (6 bases). V was shortened by 4 bases and J by 1 base, with 7 bases between the two germline ends. CDR3 length: 13 residues. Looked up from germline, CDR1 is SGHRS and CDR2 is YFSETQ. The CDR3 DNA is TGCGCCAGCAGCCGACTAGGCACAGATACGCAGTATTTT. It yields the protein CASSRLGTDTQYF.

This clonotype appeared many times. The rearrangement joins TRBV27 to TRBJ1-2; the D gene is possibly TRBD1 (5 bases). The CDR3 totals 14 residues. Germline assignment: CDR1 MNHEY and CDR2 SMNVEV (reference sequence). V was cut by 3 bases and J by 3 bases, with 11 bases left in between. The CDR3 nucleotides read TGTGCCAGCAGTTTTCGGGGGAACTACTATGGCTACACCTTC. This sequence encodes CASSFRGNYYGYTF.

This clonotype appeared many times. This chain joins TRBV11-2 and TRBJ2-1, with 7 nucleotides matching TRBD2. Germline CDR1 is SGHAT and CDR2 is FQNNGV. J was trimmed by 9 bases and V by 7 bases; bases with no gene match: 15. The CDR3 totals 15 residues. The CDR3, as DNA: TGTGCCAGCAACGAGTTGGTTAAAGGGGAGGGTGAGCAGTTCTTC. Translation gives CASNELVKGEGEQFF.